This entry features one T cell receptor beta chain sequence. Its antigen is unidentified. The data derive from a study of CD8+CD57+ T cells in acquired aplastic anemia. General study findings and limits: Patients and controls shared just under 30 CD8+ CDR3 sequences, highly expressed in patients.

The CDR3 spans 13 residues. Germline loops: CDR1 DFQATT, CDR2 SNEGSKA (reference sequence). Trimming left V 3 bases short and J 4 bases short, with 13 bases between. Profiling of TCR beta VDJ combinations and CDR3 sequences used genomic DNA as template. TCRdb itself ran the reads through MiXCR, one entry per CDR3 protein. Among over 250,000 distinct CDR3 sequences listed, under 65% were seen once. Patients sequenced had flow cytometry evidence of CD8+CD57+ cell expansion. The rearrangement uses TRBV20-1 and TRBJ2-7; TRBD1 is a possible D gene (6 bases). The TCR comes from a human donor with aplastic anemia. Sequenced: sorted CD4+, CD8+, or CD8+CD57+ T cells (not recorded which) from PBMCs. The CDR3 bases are TGCAGTGCTAGGCCGGGACATGTGTACGAGCAGTACTTC. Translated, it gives CSARPGHVYEQYF.